This T cell receptor (beta chain) came from a study of blood T cell repertoires in COVID-19. On the study more broadly: Samples representing acute and convalescent COVID-19 were sourced from the United States, Italy and Spain.

Profiling relied on immunoSEQ multiplex PCR, and the TCRdb table lists in-frame clones only, not all of them. Of 400,000 or so clones listed, around 90% were seen once; the top ten hold roughly 1.9%. Germline trimming cut 1 base from V and 7 bases from J; bases unmatched to any gene: 6. This CDR3 contains 15 residues. Germline-derived CDR1 and CDR2 are LNHDA and SQIVND (reference sequence). The specimen sequenced was PBMCs or T cells enriched from blood (not recorded which). The chain carries TRBV19 and TRBJ2-2; 7 nucleotides match TRBD2. The source of this sequence is a woman aged 35 to 49 with acute COVID-19. The CDR3 is CASSIAGGRNGELFF. CDR3 DNA sequence: TGTGCCAGTAGTATAGCGGGGGGACGGAACGGGGAGCTGTTTTTT.